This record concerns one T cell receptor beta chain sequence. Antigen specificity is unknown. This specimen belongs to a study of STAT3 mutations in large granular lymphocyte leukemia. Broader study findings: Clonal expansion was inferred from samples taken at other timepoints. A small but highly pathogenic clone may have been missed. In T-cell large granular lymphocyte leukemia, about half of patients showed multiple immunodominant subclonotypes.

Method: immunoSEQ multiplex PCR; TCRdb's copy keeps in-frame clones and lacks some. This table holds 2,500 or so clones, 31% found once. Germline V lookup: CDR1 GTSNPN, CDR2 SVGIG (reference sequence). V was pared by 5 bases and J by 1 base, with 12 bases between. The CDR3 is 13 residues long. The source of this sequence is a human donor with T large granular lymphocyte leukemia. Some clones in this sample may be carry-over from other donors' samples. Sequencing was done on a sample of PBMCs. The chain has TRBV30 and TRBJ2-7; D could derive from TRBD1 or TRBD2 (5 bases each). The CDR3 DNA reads TGTGCCTGGGGTTATGGGGGTTCCTACGAGCAGTACTTC. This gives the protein CAWGYGGSYEQYF. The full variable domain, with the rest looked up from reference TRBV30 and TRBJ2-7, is SQTIHQWPATLVQPVGSPLSLECTVEGTSNPNLYWYRQAAGRGLQLLFYSVGIGQISSEVPQNLSASRPQDRQFILSSKKLLLSDSGFYLCAWGYGGSYEQYFGPGTRLTVT.